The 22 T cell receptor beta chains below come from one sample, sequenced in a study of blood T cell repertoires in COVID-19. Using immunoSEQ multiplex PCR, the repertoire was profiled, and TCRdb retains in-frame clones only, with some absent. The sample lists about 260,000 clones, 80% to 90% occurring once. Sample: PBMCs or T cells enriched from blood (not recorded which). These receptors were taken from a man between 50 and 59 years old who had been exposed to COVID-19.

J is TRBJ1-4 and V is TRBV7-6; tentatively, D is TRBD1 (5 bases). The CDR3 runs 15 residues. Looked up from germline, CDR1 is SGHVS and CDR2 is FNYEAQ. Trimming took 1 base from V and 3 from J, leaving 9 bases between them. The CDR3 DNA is TGTGCCAGCAGCTTAGTGCAGGGCTCTAATGAAAAACTGTTTTTT. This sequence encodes CASSLVQGSNEKLFF.

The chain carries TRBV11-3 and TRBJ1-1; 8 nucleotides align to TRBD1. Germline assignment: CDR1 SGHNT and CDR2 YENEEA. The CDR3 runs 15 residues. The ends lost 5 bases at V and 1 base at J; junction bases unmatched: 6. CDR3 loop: CASSPRTGSNTEAFF. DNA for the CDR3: TGTGCCAGCAGCCCGAGGACAGGGTCGAACACTGAAGCTTTCTTT.

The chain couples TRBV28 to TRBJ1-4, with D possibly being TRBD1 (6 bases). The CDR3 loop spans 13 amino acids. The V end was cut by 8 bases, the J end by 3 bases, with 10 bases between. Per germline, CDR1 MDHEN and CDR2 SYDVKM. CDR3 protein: CASLRGPNEKLFF. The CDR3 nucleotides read TGTGCCAGCCTCAGGGGTCCTAATGAAAAACTGTTTTTT.

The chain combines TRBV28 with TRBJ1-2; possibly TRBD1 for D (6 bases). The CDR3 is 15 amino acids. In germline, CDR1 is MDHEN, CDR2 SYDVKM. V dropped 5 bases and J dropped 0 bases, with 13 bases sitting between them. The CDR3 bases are TGTGCCAGCAGTCACGGACAGCAAGCTAACTATGGCTACACCTTC. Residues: CASSHGQQANYGYTF.

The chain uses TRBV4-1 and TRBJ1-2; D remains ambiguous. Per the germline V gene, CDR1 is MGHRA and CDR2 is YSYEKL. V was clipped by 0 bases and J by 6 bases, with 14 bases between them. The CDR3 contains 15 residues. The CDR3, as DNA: TGCGCCAGCAGCCAAGATGCCTCCAACGGGGATGGCTACACCTTC. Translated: CASSQDASNGDGYTF.

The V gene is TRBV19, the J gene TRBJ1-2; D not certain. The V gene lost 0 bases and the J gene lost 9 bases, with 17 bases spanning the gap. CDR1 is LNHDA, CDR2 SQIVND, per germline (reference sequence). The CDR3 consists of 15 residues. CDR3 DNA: TGTGCCAGTAGTATAGAACGGCTGGAGGTAGGAAGCTACACCTTC. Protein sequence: CASSIERLEVGSYTF.

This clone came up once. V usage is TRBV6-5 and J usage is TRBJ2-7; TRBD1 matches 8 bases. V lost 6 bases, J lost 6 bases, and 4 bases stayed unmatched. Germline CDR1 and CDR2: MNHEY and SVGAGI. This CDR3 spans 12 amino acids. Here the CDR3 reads CASSLTGVEQYF. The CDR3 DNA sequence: TGTGCCAGCAGCCTGACAGGGGTCGAGCAGTACTTC.

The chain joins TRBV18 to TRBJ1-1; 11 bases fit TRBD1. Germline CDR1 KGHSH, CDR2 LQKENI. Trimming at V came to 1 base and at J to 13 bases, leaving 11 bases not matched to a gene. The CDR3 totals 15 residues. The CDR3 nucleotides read TGTGCCAGCTCACCACTGGTTGAGGGACAGGGGGGAGTTTTCTTT. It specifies CASSPLVEGQGGVFF. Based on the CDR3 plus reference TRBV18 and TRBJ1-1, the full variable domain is NAGVMQNPRHLVRRRGQEARLRCSPMKGHSHVYWYRQLPEEGLKFMVYLQKENIIDESGMPKERFSAEFPKEGPSILRIQQVVRGDSAAYFCASSPLVEGQGGVFFGQGTRLTVV.

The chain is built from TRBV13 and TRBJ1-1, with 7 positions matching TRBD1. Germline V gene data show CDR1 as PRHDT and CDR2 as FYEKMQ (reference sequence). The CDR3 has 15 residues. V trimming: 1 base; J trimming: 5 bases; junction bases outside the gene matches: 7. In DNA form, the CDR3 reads TGTGCCAGCAGCTTAGAGAGGGGGCGAGGAACTGAAGCTTTCTTT. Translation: CASSLERGRGTEAFF.

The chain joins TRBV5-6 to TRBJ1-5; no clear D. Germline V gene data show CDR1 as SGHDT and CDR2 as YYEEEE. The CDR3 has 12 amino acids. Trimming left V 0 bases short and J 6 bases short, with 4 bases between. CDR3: CASSLAGQPQHF. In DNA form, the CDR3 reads TGTGCCAGCAGCTTGGCGGGTCAGCCCCAGCATTTT.

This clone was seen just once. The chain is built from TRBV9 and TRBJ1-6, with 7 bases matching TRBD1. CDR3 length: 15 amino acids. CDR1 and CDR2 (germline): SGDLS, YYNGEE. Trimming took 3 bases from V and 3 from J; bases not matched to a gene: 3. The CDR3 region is CASSGRDSYNSPLHF. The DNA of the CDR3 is TGTGCCAGCAGCGGTAGGGACAGCTATAATTCACCCCTCCACTTT.

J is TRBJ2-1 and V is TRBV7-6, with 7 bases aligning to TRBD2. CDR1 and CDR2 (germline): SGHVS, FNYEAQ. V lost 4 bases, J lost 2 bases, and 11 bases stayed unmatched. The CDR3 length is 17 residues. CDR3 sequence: CASSSPWDGRTYNEQFF. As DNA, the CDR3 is TGTGCCAGCAGCTCCCCTTGGGACGGGAGGACCTACAATGAGCAGTTCTTC.

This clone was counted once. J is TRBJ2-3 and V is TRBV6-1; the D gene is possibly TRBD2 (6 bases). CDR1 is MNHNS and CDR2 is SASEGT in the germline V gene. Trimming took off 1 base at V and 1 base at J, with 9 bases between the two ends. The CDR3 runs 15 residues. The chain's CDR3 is CASSEGDLGTDTQYF. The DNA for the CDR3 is TGTGCCAGCAGTGAAGGGGACTTAGGCACAGATACGCAGTATTTT.

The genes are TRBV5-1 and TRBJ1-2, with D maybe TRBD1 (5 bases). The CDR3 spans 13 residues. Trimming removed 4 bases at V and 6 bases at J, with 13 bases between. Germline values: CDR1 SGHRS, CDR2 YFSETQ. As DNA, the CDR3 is TGCGCCAGCAGCCCGGGACTGATTGATGGCTACACCTTC. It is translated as CASSPGLIDGYTF.

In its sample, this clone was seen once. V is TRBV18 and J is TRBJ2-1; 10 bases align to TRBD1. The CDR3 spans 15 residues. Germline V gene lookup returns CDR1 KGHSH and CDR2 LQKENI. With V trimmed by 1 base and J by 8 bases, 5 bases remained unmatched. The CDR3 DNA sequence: TGTGCCAGCTCACCACGACAGGGGGCTTGGGATGAGCAGTTCTTC. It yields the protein CASSPRQGAWDEQFF.

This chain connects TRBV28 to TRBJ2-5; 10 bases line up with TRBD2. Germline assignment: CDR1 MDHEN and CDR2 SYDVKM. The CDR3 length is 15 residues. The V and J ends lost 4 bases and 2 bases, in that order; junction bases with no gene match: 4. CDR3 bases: TGTGCCAGCAGTTATTTAGCGGGGGGTCAAGAGACCCAGTACTTC. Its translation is CASSYLAGGQETQYF.

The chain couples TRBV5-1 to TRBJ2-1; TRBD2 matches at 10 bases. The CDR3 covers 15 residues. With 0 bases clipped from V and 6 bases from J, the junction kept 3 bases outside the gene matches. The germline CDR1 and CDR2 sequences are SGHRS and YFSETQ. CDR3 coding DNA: TGCGCCAGCAGCTTGGAACTAGCGGGGACCAATGAGCAGTTCTTC. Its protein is CASSLELAGTNEQFF.

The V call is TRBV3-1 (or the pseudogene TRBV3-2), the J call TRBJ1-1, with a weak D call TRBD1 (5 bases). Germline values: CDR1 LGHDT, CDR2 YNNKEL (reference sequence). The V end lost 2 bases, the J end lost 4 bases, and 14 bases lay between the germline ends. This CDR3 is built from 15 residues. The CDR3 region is CASSQRLREGTEAFF. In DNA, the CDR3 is TGTGCCAGCAGCCAAAGACTCAGGGAAGGCACTGAAGCTTTCTTT.

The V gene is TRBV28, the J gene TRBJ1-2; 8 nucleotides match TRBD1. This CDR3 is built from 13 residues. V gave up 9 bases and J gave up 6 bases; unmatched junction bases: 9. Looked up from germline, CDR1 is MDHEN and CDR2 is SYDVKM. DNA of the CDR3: TGTGCCAGTGACCAAGACAGGGGTGATGGCTACACCTTC. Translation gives CASDQDRGDGYTF.

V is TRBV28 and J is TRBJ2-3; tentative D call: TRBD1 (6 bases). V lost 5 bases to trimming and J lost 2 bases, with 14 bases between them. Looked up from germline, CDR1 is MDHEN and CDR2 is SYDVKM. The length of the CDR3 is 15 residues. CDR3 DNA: TGTGCCAGCAGTCCCGGGACAACCCACACAGATACGCAGTATTTT. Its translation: CASSPGTTHTDTQYF.

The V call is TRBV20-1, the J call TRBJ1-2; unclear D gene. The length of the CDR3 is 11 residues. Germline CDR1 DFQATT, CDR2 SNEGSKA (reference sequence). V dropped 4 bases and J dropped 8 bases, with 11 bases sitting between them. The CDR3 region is CSANGVRGYTF. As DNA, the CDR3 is TGCAGTGCTAACGGGGTCAGGGGCTACACCTTC.

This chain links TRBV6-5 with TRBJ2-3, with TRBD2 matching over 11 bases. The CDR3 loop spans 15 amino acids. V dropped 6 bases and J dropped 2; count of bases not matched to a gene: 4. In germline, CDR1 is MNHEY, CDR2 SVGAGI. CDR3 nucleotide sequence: TGTGCCAGCAGGGGACTAGCGGAACTCACAGATACGCAGTATTTT. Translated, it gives CASRGLAELTDTQYF.